Sequencing of this T cell receptor beta chain was carried out in a study of early T cells in non-severe SARS-CoV-2 infection. The table lists this clonotype with many counts. TCRdb independently ran MiXCR on the 5' RACE reads; one entry per CDR3 protein. The data hold some 87,000 distinct CDR3 sequences, with roughly an eighth observed a single time. Trimming removed 3 bases from V and 0 bases from J, with 14 bases in between. This CDR3 spans 17 amino acids. Germline assignment: CDR1 MNHNS and CDR2 SASEGT. The chain links TRBV6-1 to TRBJ2-2; weak D call: TRBD1 (5 bases). Sequenced: whole blood. This TCR was recovered from an adult who was a healthcare worker with PCR-confirmed SARS-CoV-2 infection or an uninfected control (not recorded which). Here the CDR3 reads CASSEGYRPSNTGELFF. The CDR3 DNA sequence: TGTGCCAGCAGTGAGGGGTACAGGCCCTCGAACACCGGGGAGCTGTTTTTT.